A selection of T cell receptor beta chains follows, all from one sample in a study of T cell repertoires in cytomegalovirus infection. Their recognized antigens are unknown. TCRdb ran MiXCR on the reads and lists one entry per CDR3 protein. The profile shows about 500,000 distinct CDR3 sequences, roughly a third of them singletons. Sample: cultured PBMCs, taken from culture after CMV antigen stimulation. The receptors were gathered from a human donor in good health (CMV status not recorded). Some clones in this sample may be carry-over from other donors' samples. The CDR3 runs from the conserved cysteine through the conserved F or W. Each record gives: clone size, V gene, J gene, D gene, CDR3 protein, CDR3 DNA. D genes are given only for firm matches. Where a row states a size, it is once, few, many or the class of an expanded clone; other rows omit it.

abundance: few
v_gene: TRBV12-3/TRBV12-4
j_gene: TRBJ2-1
d_gene: TRBD1
CDR3aa: CASRGTGRVYNEQFF
CDR3nt: TGTGCCAGCAGAGGGACAGGGAGGGTTTACAATGAGCAGTTCTTC

abundance: few
v_gene: TRBV7-2
j_gene: TRBJ2-3
d_gene: NA
CDR3aa: CASSQGFTDTQYF
CDR3nt: TGTGCCAGCAGCCAAGGGTTCACAGATACGCAGTATTTT

abundance: few
v_gene: TRBV6-6
j_gene: TRBJ1-1
d_gene: TRBD1
CDR3aa: CASSRDREKAFF
CDR3nt: TGTGCCAGCAGCCGGGACAGAGAAAAAGCTTTCTTT

abundance: few
v_gene: TRBV7-6
j_gene: TRBJ2-5
d_gene: TRBD2
CDR3aa: CASSPRGGAETQYF
CDR3nt: TGTGCCAGCAGCCCACGGGGGGGGGCCGAGACCCAGTACTTC

abundance: NA
v_gene: TRBV5-1
j_gene: TRBJ2-5
d_gene: TRBD1
CDR3aa: CASSYLTGARETQYF
CDR3nt: TGCGCCAGCAGCTACCTGACAGGGGCGCGGGAGACCCAGTACTTC

abundance: few
v_gene: TRBV7-9
j_gene: TRBJ2-2
d_gene: TRBD2
CDR3aa: CASSLVQAGGTGELFF
CDR3nt: TGTGCCAGCAGCTTAGTTCAAGCGGGAGGCACCGGGGAGCTGTTTTTT

abundance: NA
v_gene: TRBV19
j_gene: TRBJ2-1
d_gene: TRBD1
CDR3aa: CASKPGQGVHEQFF
CDR3nt: TGTGCCAGCAAACCGGGACAGGGTGTCCATGAGCAGTTCTTC

abundance: NA
v_gene: TRBV6-2/TRBV6-3
j_gene: TRBJ2-1
d_gene: TRBD2
CDR3aa: CASSPGTSGSRRGNEQFF
CDR3nt: TGTGCCAGCAGTCCGGGGACTAGCGGGAGCCGCCGGGGCAATGAGCAGTTCTTC

abundance: NA
v_gene: TRBV15
j_gene: TRBJ2-3
d_gene: NA
CDR3aa: CATSRDRKMTDTQYF
CDR3nt: TGTGCCACCAGCAGAGACCGGAAAATGACAGATACGCAGTATTTT

abundance: NA
v_gene: TRBV14
j_gene: TRBJ1-1
d_gene: TRBD1
CDR3aa: CASSPVQGFMPFF
CDR3nt: TGTGCCAGCAGCCCCGTACAGGGGTTCATGCCTTTCTTT

abundance: few
v_gene: TRBV11-2
j_gene: TRBJ2-1
d_gene: TRBD1
CDR3aa: CASRRDRVNYNEQFF
CDR3nt: TGTGCCAGCAGAAGAGACAGGGTAAACTACAATGAGCAGTTCTTC

abundance: NA
v_gene: TRBV7-2
j_gene: TRBJ1-2
d_gene: NA
CDR3aa: CASSSGVGYTF
CDR3nt: TGTGCCAGCAGCTCCGGTGTGGGCTACACCTTC

abundance: many
v_gene: TRBV6-1
j_gene: TRBJ2-3
d_gene: NA
CDR3aa: CASSTRDQGRTDTQYF
CDR3nt: TGTGCCAGCAGTACCCGGGACCAAGGTCGTACAGATACGCAGTATTTT

abundance: NA
v_gene: TRBV12-3/TRBV12-4
j_gene: TRBJ1-2
d_gene: NA
CDR3aa: CASTLGTLNYGYTF
CDR3nt: TGTGCCAGCACCTTGGGAACCCTAAACTATGGCTACACCTTC

abundance: few
v_gene: TRBV7-2
j_gene: TRBJ2-1
d_gene: TRBD2
CDR3aa: CASSYGLAGGSGEQFF
CDR3nt: TGTGCCAGCAGCTATGGACTAGCGGGAGGTTCCGGTGAGCAGTTCTTC

abundance: few
v_gene: TRBV4-1
j_gene: TRBJ1-1
d_gene: NA
CDR3aa: CASCGGAETGVTEAFF
CDR3nt: TGCGCCAGCTGTGGGGGCGCAGAAACGGGAGTCACTGAAGCTTTCTTT

abundance: NA
v_gene: TRBV12-3/TRBV12-4
j_gene: TRBJ2-7
d_gene: TRBD1
CDR3aa: CASSPGQGANEQYF
CDR3nt: TGTGCGAGCAGCCCGGGACAGGGGGCAAACGAGCAGTACTTC

abundance: NA
v_gene: TRBV7-2
j_gene: TRBJ2-1
d_gene: NA
CDR3aa: CASSPQRAGEQFF
CDR3nt: TGTGCCAGCAGCCCCCAGCGGGCGGGTGAGCAGTTCTTC

abundance: NA
v_gene: TRBV12-3/TRBV12-4
j_gene: TRBJ2-3
d_gene: TRBD1
CDR3aa: CASTRGQGTDTQYF
CDR3nt: TGTGCCAGCACCCGGGGACAGGGCACAGATACGCAGTATTTT

abundance: NA
v_gene: TRBV27
j_gene: TRBJ2-1
d_gene: TRBD2
CDR3aa: CASSLETRLAGEWGYNEQFF
CDR3nt: TGTGCCAGCAGTTTAGAGACGCGGCTAGCGGGAGAGTGGGGCTACAATGAGCAGTTCTTC

abundance: NA
v_gene: TRBV4-1
j_gene: TRBJ2-2
d_gene: TRBD1
CDR3aa: CASSQEAQGSNTGELFF
CDR3nt: TGCGCCAGCAGCCAAGAAGCACAGGGGTCTAACACCGGGGAGCTGTTTTTT

abundance: NA
v_gene: TRBV29-1
j_gene: TRBJ2-5
d_gene: NA
CDR3aa: CSVEEGTSQETQYF
CDR3nt: TGCAGCGTTGAAGAGGGGACATCCCAAGAGACCCAGTACTTC